Listed here are 29 T cell receptor beta chains from one sample, sequenced in a study of blood T cell repertoires in COVID-19. TCRdb's copy holds only in-frame clones and misses some; the assay was immunoSEQ multiplex PCR. Among 190,000 or so clones listed, approximately 86% were seen once. Sequencing was carried out using PBMCs or T cells enriched from blood (not recorded which). Source of these receptors: a woman in her twenties or thirties who had recovered from COVID-19.

The chain links TRBV7-9 to TRBJ1-2; D gene uncertain. From germline, CDR1 is SEHNR and CDR2 FQNEAQ (reference sequence). V lost 3 bases, J lost 6 bases, and 5 bases lay in between. The CDR3 sequence is 11 residues long. CDR3 nucleotides: TGTGCCAGCAGCTTCGGGGATGGCTACACCTTC. As protein: CASSFGDGYTF.

The chain joins TRBV15 to TRBJ2-1, with 14 bases identical to TRBD2. V lost 0 bases to trimming and J lost 7 bases; unmatched junction nucleotides: 8. The length of the CDR3 is 18 residues. Germline V gives CDR1 LNHNV, CDR2 YYDKDF (reference sequence). The CDR3 loop is CATSRDHPTSGRANEQFF. The DNA of the CDR3 is TGTGCCACCAGCAGAGATCACCCGACTAGCGGGAGGGCGAATGAGCAGTTCTTC. The variable domain in full, with the rest retrieved from reference TRBV15 and TRBJ2-1, is DAMVIQNPRYQVTQFGKPVTLSCSQTLNHNVMYWYQQKSSQAPKLLFHYYDKDFNNEADTPDNFQSRRPNTSFCFLDIRSPGLGDTAMYLCATSRDHPTSGRANEQFFGPGTRLTVL.

This rearrangement joins TRBV9 to TRBJ1-1, with 9 bases identical to TRBD1. Germline CDR1 SGDLS, CDR2 YYNGEE. There are 14 residues in the CDR3. With 3 bases clipped from V and 9 bases from J, the junction kept 9 bases outside the gene matches. CDR3: CASSGIRQGGKAFF. CDR3 coding DNA: TGTGCCAGCAGCGGAATCAGACAGGGGGGTAAAGCTTTCTTT.

The V and J genes are TRBV5-1 and TRBJ2-2, with 9 bases that match TRBD1. J lost 3 bases, V lost 4 bases, and 7 bases had no gene match. This CDR3 region has 16 residues. Germline V gene lookup returns CDR1 SGHRS and CDR2 YFSETQ. The CDR3 DNA reads as TGCGCCAGCAGCCCGCAGGGACAGGGAGACACCGGGGAGCTGTTTTTT. This sequence encodes CASSPQGQGDTGELFF.

This chain joins TRBV5-1 and TRBJ2-7; D is perhaps TRBD1 (6 bases). Germline V gives CDR1 SGHRS, CDR2 YFSETQ. V lost 0 bases and J lost 5, with 15 bases in between. This CDR3 contains 15 residues. The CDR3 DNA reads as TGCGCCAGCAGCTTGGGGCCAGGGGAAGTCCACGAGCAGTACTTC. This gives the protein CASSLGPGEVHEQYF.

The chain is built from TRBV30 and TRBJ1-5; D is undetermined. This CDR3 is 13 amino acids long. V lost 6 bases and J lost 5, with 14 bases in between. Germline V gives CDR1 GTSNPN, CDR2 SVGIG (reference sequence). CDR3 sequence reads: CACRSAAHQPQHF. The CDR3 region has the DNA TGTGCCTGCCGAAGTGCGGCTCATCAGCCCCAGCATTTT. Full variable domain (rest looked up from reference TRBV30 and TRBJ1-5): SQTIHQWPATLVQPVGSPLSLECTVEGTSNPNLYWYRQAAGRGLQLLFYSVGIGQISSEVPQNLSASRPQDRQFILSSKKLLLSDSGFYLCACRSAAHQPQHFGDGTRLSIL.

The chain carries TRBV12-5 and TRBJ2-3, with D possibly matching TRBD1 (6 bases). This CDR3 is 14 amino acids long. Trimming pared 1 base from V and 7 bases from J, leaving 12 bases between. Germline V CDR1 and CDR2: LGHNT, FRNRAP. In DNA, the CDR3 is TGTGCTAGTGGTTTGGATTCAGGGGCCCATACGCAGTATTTT. Its protein is CASGLDSGAHTQYF.

The chain combines TRBV4-1 with TRBJ1-2; D gene uncertain. The CDR3 extends over 14 amino acids. CDR1 is MGHRA, CDR2 YSYEKL, per germline. The V end was cut by 1 base, the J end by 2 bases, with 8 bases between. This CDR3 is CASSQGADNYGYTF. The CDR3 DNA reads as TGCGCCAGCAGCCAAGGGGCAGACAACTATGGCTACACCTTC.

The rearrangement joins TRBV4-3 to TRBJ1-4, with TRBD1 matching over 9 bases. The CDR3 is made up of 15 amino acids. Germline values: CDR1 LGHNA, CDR2 YSLEER. V trimming: 3 bases; J trimming: 8 bases; junction bases outside the gene matches: 7. The CDR3 DNA reads TGCGCCAGCAGCCAGGACTCGGGGACAGGGGAAAAACTGTTTTTT. Translating it yields CASSQDSGTGEKLFF.

This clone was detected a few times. J is TRBJ2-7 and V is TRBV18; no firm D call. CDR3 length: 14 residues. V shed 6 bases and J shed 4 bases, with 16 bases lying between them. The germline V gene has CDR1 KGHSH and CDR2 LQKENI. CDR3 protein: CASSLGLRLYEQYF. The CDR3 DNA is TGTGCCAGCTCCTTGGGCCTAAGGCTATACGAGCAGTACTTC.

The chain carries TRBV3-1 (or the pseudogene TRBV3-2) and TRBJ2-3; 9 bases agree with TRBD1. CDR1 and CDR2 (germline): LGHDT, YNNKEL (reference sequence). The CDR3 length is 16 residues. V shed 4 bases and J 0 bases; nucleotides not matched to a gene: 5. The CDR3 DNA is TGTGCCAGCAGCCCATGGGACAGGGAAAGCACAGATACGCAGTATTTT. Amino acid sequence: CASSPWDRESTDTQYF.

V is TRBV2 and J is TRBJ1-3; D is unclear. CDR3 size: 13 residues. Germline V gene sequence: CDR1 SNHLY, CDR2 FYNNEI. Trimming pared 11 bases from V and 0 bases from J, leaving 11 bases between. The CDR3: CAGSLSSGNTIYF. The CDR3 coding sequence is TGTGCCGGCTCGTTATCCTCTGGAAACACCATATATTTT.

The chain combines TRBV7-9 with TRBJ2-7; the D is unclear. Trimming took 4 bases from V and 4 from J, leaving 5 bases between them. CDR3 length: 11 amino acids. The germline CDR1 and CDR2 sequences are SEHNR and FQNEAQ (reference sequence). The CDR3 spells CASSSPYEQYF. The CDR3 bases are TGTGCCAGCAGCTCCCCGTACGAGCAGTACTTC.

V gene TRBV25-1 combines with J gene TRBJ1-2; 7 bases agree with TRBD1. V dropped 5 bases and J dropped 3; count of bases not matched to a gene: 6. There are 14 residues in the CDR3. Germline V CDR1 and CDR2: MGHDK, SYGVNS. The DNA for the CDR3 is TGTGCCAGCAGTTCTGACAGGGCGGACTATGGCTACACCTTC. Translated, it gives CASSSDRADYGYTF.

The chain links TRBV28 to TRBJ2-7; 9 bases agree with TRBD2. CDR1 is MDHEN, CDR2 SYDVKM, per germline. The CDR3 sequence is 15 residues long. V shed 6 bases, J shed 0 bases, and the junction held 6 bases outside the gene matches. The chain's CDR3 is CASSRLAESSYEQYF. Here the CDR3 DNA reads TGTGCCAGCAGCAGACTAGCGGAAAGCTCCTACGAGCAGTACTTC. Variable domain in full (rest from reference TRBV28 and TRBJ2-7): DVKVTQSSRYLVKRTGEKVFLECVQDMDHENMFWYRQDPGLGLRLIYFSYDVKMKEKGDIPEGYSVSREKKERFSLILESASTNQTSMYLCASSRLAESSYEQYFGPGTRLTVT.

The chain carries TRBV7-9 and TRBJ2-2, with D perhaps matching TRBD1 (7 bases). V lost 2 bases, J lost 4 bases, and 17 bases lay in between. Germline CDR1 SEHNR, CDR2 FQNEAQ (reference sequence). The CDR3 runs 17 residues. The CDR3 DNA reads TGTGCCAGCAGCTTATCGGGGGACAGCGCCCGCACCGGGGAGCTGTTTTTT. This sequence encodes CASSLSGDSARTGELFF.

J is TRBJ2-2 and V is TRBV7-3, with 9 positions matching TRBD1. The CDR3 has 19 residues. Germline V lookup: CDR1 SGHTA, CDR2 FQGTGA. Unmatched junction bases numbered 11, after V lost 2 bases and J lost 1 base. This CDR3 reads CASSLAPVSGQGNTGELFF. CDR3 in DNA: TGTGCCAGCAGCTTAGCACCCGTTTCGGGACAGGGGAACACCGGGGAGCTGTTTTTT.

The V call is TRBV7-9, the J call TRBJ1-1, with TRBD1 as a possible D gene (6 bases). The CDR3 loop spans 15 amino acids. CDR1 SEHNR and CDR2 FQNEAQ come from the germline V gene (reference sequence). Trimming cost V 5 bases and J 3 bases, with 16 bases left between them. The CDR3 DNA reads as TGTGCCAGCAGCCCCTGGCGGGGGGCCGACACTGAAGCTTTCTTT. Translation: CASSPWRGADTEAFF.

In the case of this clone: Other DNA variants within this sample encode the same CDR3. The chain couples TRBV2 to TRBJ2-7, with 7 bases identical to TRBD1. Germline lookup yields CDR1 SNHLY and CDR2 FYNNEI. This CDR3 contains 13 residues. The V and J ends lost 6 bases and 2 bases, in that order; junction bases with no gene match: 4. The CDR3 spells CASRRDRTYEQYF. The CDR3 coding sequence is TGTGCCAGCAGACGGGACAGAACCTACGAGCAGTACTTC.

The chain has TRBV30 and TRBJ1-2; D remains ambiguous. Per germline, CDR1 GTSNPN and CDR2 SVGIG (reference sequence). This CDR3 spans 14 amino acids. Trimming took off 0 bases at V and 2 bases at J, with 10 bases between the two ends. The CDR3 sequence: CAWSVQQMNYGYTF. CDR3 bases: TGTGCCTGGAGTGTACAACAGATGAACTATGGCTACACCTTC.

The chain links TRBV19 to TRBJ2-5; possibly TRBD2 for D (5 bases). V was pared by 6 bases and J by 3 bases, with 8 bases between. Germline V gene sequence: CDR1 LNHDA, CDR2 SQIVND (reference sequence). The CDR3 runs 12 residues. CDR3 in DNA: TGTGCCAGTAGCTGGGGAGAAGAGACCCAGTACTTC. As protein: CASSWGEETQYF.

The V gene is TRBV13, the J gene TRBJ2-1; the D gene is possibly TRBD2 (7 bases). Trimming pared 7 bases from V and 3 bases from J, leaving 13 bases between. CDR3 length: 14 residues. The germline V gene encodes CDR1 PRHDT and CDR2 FYEKMQ (reference sequence). CDR3 in amino acids: CASNQRGGYNEQFF. The CDR3 region has the DNA TGTGCCAGCAACCAAAGGGGGGGCTACAATGAGCAGTTCTTC.

The gene calls are TRBV28 and TRBJ2-7; D remains ambiguous. This CDR3 comprises 12 residues. Trimming removed 1 base from V and 3 bases from J, with 4 bases in between. Germline V gives CDR1 MDHEN, CDR2 SYDVKM. CDR3 sequence reads: CASSLSNYEQYF. In DNA form, the CDR3 reads TGTGCCAGCAGTTTATCCAACTACGAGCAGTACTTC. Variable domain in full (rest from reference TRBV28 and TRBJ2-7): DVKVTQSSRYLVKRTGEKVFLECVQDMDHENMFWYRQDPGLGLRLIYFSYDVKMKEKGDIPEGYSVSREKKERFSLILESASTNQTSMYLCASSLSNYEQYFGPGTRLTVT.

This rearrangement joins TRBV6-5 to TRBJ1-4; weak D call: TRBD1 (6 bases). The length of the CDR3 is 15 residues. CDR1 and CDR2 from the germline V gene are MNHEY and SVGAGI. The ends were cut back, 2 bases at V and 6 bases at J, with 13 bases in the middle. For the CDR3, the DNA is TGTGCCAGCAGTTACACGGGGGGCCTATATGAAAAACTGTTTTTT. Amino acid sequence: CASSYTGGLYEKLFF.

The chain uses TRBV5-4 and TRBJ2-1; perhaps TRBD1 as D (6 bases). V was cut by 0 bases and J by 7 bases, with 17 bases left in between. The CDR3 is made up of 16 amino acids. The germline V gene has CDR1 SGHNT and CDR2 YYREEE (reference sequence). The CDR3 nucleotides read TGTGCCAGCAGCTTGGCCGAGGGGGACGGGAAGAATGAGCAGTTCTTC. Translation gives CASSLAEGDGKNEQFF.

The genes are TRBV6-2 or TRBV6-3 and TRBJ2-3, with 7 bases fitting TRBD1. Germline values: CDR1 MNHEY, CDR2 SVGEGT. With 0 bases clipped from V and 2 bases from J, the junction kept 5 bases outside the gene matches. The CDR3 is made up of 16 amino acids. CDR3 bases: TGTGCCAGCAGTTACTCGACAGGGACACACACAGATACGCAGTATTTT. Protein product: CASSYSTGTHTDTQYF.

This sequence joins TRBV19 and TRBJ1-1; D is possibly TRBD1 (6 bases). Trimming stripped 3 bases from V and 4 bases from J, with 15 bases between. From germline, CDR1 is LNHDA and CDR2 SQIVND (reference sequence). There are 15 residues in the CDR3. The CDR3 spells CASSIEGGEGTEAFF. CDR3 in DNA: TGTGCCAGTAGTATCGAGGGGGGGGAAGGCACTGAAGCTTTCTTT. Complete variable domain (other parts from reference TRBV19 and TRBJ1-1): DGGITQSPKYLFRKEGQNVTLSCEQNLNHDAMYWYRQDPGQGLRLIYYSQIVNDFQKGDIAEGYSVSREKKESFPLTVTSAQKNPTAFYLCASSIEGGEGTEAFFGQGTRLTVV.

The rearrangement uses TRBV12-5 and TRBJ2-7; TRBD1 matches 7 bases. The V gene's germline CDR1 is LGHNT and CDR2 FRNRAP. With 2 bases clipped from V and 4 bases from J, the junction kept 11 bases outside the gene matches. CDR3 length equals 16 residues. CDR3 residues: CASGLLSSRDSYEQYF. CDR3 sequence (DNA): TGTGCTAGTGGTTTGTTGTCGTCCCGGGACAGTTACGAGCAGTACTTC.

The rearrangement links TRBV11-3 to TRBJ2-7; 10 positions agree with TRBD2. Losses at the gene ends were 5 bases for V and 5 bases for J; bases not matched to a gene: 18. The germline V gene has CDR1 SGHNT and CDR2 YENEEA. The CDR3 length is 18 residues. The CDR3 sequence is CASSPRTGRLAGVNEQYF. CDR3 bases: TGTGCCAGCAGCCCCCGGACAGGGCGGCTAGCGGGAGTCAACGAGCAGTACTTC.